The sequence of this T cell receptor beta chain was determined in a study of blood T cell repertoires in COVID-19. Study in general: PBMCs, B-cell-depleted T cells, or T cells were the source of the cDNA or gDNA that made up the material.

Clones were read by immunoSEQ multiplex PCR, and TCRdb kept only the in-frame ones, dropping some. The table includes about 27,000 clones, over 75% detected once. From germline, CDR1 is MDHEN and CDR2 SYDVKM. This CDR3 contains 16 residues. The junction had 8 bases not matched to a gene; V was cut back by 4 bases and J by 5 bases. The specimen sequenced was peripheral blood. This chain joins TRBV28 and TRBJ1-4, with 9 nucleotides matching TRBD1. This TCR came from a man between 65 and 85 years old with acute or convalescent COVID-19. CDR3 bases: TGTGCCAGCAGTTCGTCTGAGGACAGGGGAAATGAAAAACTGTTTTTT. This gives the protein CASSSSEDRGNEKLFF.